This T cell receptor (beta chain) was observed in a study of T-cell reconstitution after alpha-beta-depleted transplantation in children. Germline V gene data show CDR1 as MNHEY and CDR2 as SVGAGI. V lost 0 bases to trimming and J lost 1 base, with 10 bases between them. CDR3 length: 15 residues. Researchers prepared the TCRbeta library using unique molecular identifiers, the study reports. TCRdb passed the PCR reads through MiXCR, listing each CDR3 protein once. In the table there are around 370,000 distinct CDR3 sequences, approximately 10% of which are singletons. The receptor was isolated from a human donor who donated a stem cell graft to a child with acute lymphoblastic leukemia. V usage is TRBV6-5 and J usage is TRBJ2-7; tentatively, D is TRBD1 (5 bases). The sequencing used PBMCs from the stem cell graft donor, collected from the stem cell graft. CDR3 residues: CASSYSATVSYEQYF. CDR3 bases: TGTGCCAGCAGTTACTCGGCGACAGTTTCCTACGAGCAGTACTTC.